This TCR beta chain was recorded in a study of cytomegalovirus exposure and HLA in healthy donors. For the study at large: Falling in the Caucasian-associated ancestry cluster were 65% to 90% of about 400 genotyped donors. Points from the study as a whole: Researchers counted 180 or so TCR beta chains as cytomegalovirus-associated. Sequences of the TCR beta chain were said to predict the HLA-A and HLA-B alleles of most subjects accurately.

Primers: 60 Vbeta forward and 13 Jbeta reverse. Clones were read by immunoSEQ multiplex PCR, and TCRdb kept only the in-frame ones, dropping some. The data show about 97,000 clones, about 75% seen once. This CDR3 region has 14 residues. The ends lost 5 bases at V and 7 bases at J; junction bases unmatched: 3. Germline values: CDR1 MNHEY, CDR2 SMNVEV (reference sequence). Each donor was nominally healthy when sampled (though unrecorded immune exposures were likely). This clone was seen just once. Its antigen is unknown. This TCR derives from a man in his fifties in good health and CMV-seronegative. The rearrangement joins TRBV27 to TRBJ2-2, with 11 bases that match TRBD1. The sample comprised PBMCs. The CDR3 loop is CASSRTGGIGELFF. In DNA, the CDR3 is TGTGCCAGCAGTCGGACAGGGGGCATCGGGGAGCTGTTTTTT.